The 14 T cell receptor beta chains in this list originate from one sample, sequenced in a study of blood T cells in healthy people across ages (dated by TCRdb to between 2015 and 2017). Preparation of the library involved 5' RACE. Sequencing was performed on an Illumina HiSeq 2500. The second PCR ran for roughly 7 to 12 cycles and used a J-beta primer mix along with a sample-barcoded 5' primer. TCRdb took the public reads, trimmed them with fastp at Q25, ran MiXCR for clone calling and kept in-frame beta chains. One record per CDR3 amino acid sequence lists the most common genes and DNA. This sample holds some 760,000 distinct CDR3 sequences; roughly 25% were observed only once. The ten top clones hold 9% to 9.5% of the sample. A further study also used this sample, focusing on T cells of mothers and their children.

Sequencing input: blood. These TCRs come from a boy under 18 in good health.

This chain uses TRBV11-2 with TRBJ1-6; 7 nucleotides line up with TRBD1. The V and J ends lost 4 bases and 6 bases, in that order; junction bases with no gene match: 6. CDR3 length: 15 residues. Germline values: CDR1 SGHAT, CDR2 FQNNGV. CDR3 DNA sequence: TGTGCCAGCAGCTCTGAGGGGGCGACTAATTCACCCCTCCACTTT. Translation gives CASSSEGATNSPLHF.

The sample holds a few counts of this clonotype. This sequence joins TRBV29-1 and TRBJ1-2; 9 nucleotides line up with TRBD1. This CDR3 region has 13 residues. CDR1 and CDR2 from the germline V gene are SQVTM and ANQGSEA. With 7 bases clipped from V and 8 bases from J, the junction kept 11 bases outside the gene matches. The CDR3: CSGSRDRVGGYTF. The CDR3 DNA follows: TGCAGCGGATCCCGGGACAGGGTGGGAGGCTACACCTTC.

The rearrangement links TRBV28 to TRBJ2-5, with TRBD1 identical over 12 bases. Germline V lookup: CDR1 MDHEN, CDR2 SYDVKM. The CDR3 has 14 residues. The ends lost 6 bases at V and 11 bases at J; junction bases unmatched: 10. The chain's CDR3 is CASRQGQGAREQYF. CDR3 sequence (DNA): TGTGCCAGCAGGCAGGGACAGGGGGCAAGGGAGCAGTACTTC. Variable domain in full (rest from reference TRBV28 and TRBJ2-5): DVKVTQSSRYLVKRTGEKVFLECVQDMDHENMFWYRQDPGLGLRLIYFSYDVKMKEKGDIPEGYSVSREKKERFSLILESASTNQTSMYLCASRQGQGAREQYFGPGTRLLVL.

The rearrangement links TRBV10-3 to TRBJ2-3; TRBD1 aligns across 9 bases. Germline CDR1 reads ENHRY; CDR2 reads SYGVKD. The ends lost 7 bases at V and 5 bases at J; junction bases unmatched: 7. This CDR3 spans 14 amino acids. In DNA, the CDR3 is TGTGCCATCACCGGGACAGGGCGGGGAGATACGCAGTATTTT. Translating it yields CAITGTGRGDTQYF.

The table lists this clonotype with many counts. The chain employs TRBV27 and TRBJ2-5, with 9 bases matching TRBD2. Germline V gives CDR1 MNHEY, CDR2 SMNVEV (reference sequence). This CDR3 spans 15 amino acids. V lost 4 bases, J lost 2 bases, and 5 bases stayed unmatched. The DNA for the CDR3 is TGTGCCAGCAGTTCCACTGCGGGAGGGCAAGAGACCCAGTACTTC. Its translation is CASSSTAGGQETQYF.

This clonotype showed up just a few times. The CDR3: CASSQQGEREKLFF. The CDR3 nucleotides are TGTGCCAGCAGCCAACAGGGGGAACGTGAAAAACTGTTTTTT. The genes are TRBV12-3 or TRBV12-4 and TRBJ1-4; 8 positions match TRBD1. With 6 bases clipped from V and 7 bases from J, the junction kept 7 bases outside the gene matches. This CDR3 is 14 amino acids long.

The V gene is TRBV11-2, the J gene TRBJ2-7, with 13 bases identical to TRBD2. The end of the DNA fits TRBJ2-5 better, so the J call may be wrong. The CDR3 covers 16 residues. Germline assignment: CDR1 SGHAT and CDR2 FQNNGV. CDR3 sequence reads: CASRPGLAGSRETQYF. The CDR3 DNA follows: TGTGCCAGCAGGCCGGGACTAGCGGGATCAAGAGAGACCCAGTACTTC.

V is TRBV7-2 and J is TRBJ2-1; D is ambiguous. The CDR3 totals 15 residues. Per the germline V gene, CDR1 is SGHTA and CDR2 is FQGNSA. Trimming pared 0 bases from V and 1 base from J, leaving 7 bases between. The CDR3 nucleotides read TGTGCCAGCAGCTTAGCGCAAGGTTCCTACAATGAGCAGTTCTTC. As protein: CASSLAQGSYNEQFF.

The rearrangement joins TRBV12-3 or TRBV12-4 to TRBJ2-5; 10 bases are a match to TRBD1. The CDR3 extends over 18 amino acids. Germline trimming cut 3 bases from V and 5 bases from J; bases unmatched to any gene: 15. CDR3 sequence (DNA): TGTGCCAGCAGTTTCAAGGTTGCAGGGACAGGGGTTCCGGAGACCCAGTACTTC. It encodes CASSFKVAGTGVPETQYF.

CDR3 nucleotide sequence: TGCAGCGTGGCAGGGGGGAAGAAAACTGAAGCTTTCTTT. Protein product: CSVAGGKKTEAFF. This rearrangement joins TRBV29-1 to TRBJ1-1, with 7 bases lining up with TRBD1. This CDR3 has 13 amino acids. J gave up 5 bases and V 6 bases, and 9 bases lay outside the gene matches. CDR1 and CDR2 (germline): SQVTM, ANQGSEA. Full variable domain (outside the CDR3, taken from reference TRBV29-1 and TRBJ1-1): SAVISQKPSRDICQRGTSLTIQCQVDSQVTMMFWYRQQPGQSLTLIATANQGSEATYESGFVIDKFPISRPNLTFSTLTVSNMSPEDSSIYLCSVAGGKKTEAFFGQGTRLTVV.

With respect to this clonotype: A junction end diverges from the germline sequence, so it may reflect a read error. The chain recombines TRBV11-2 with TRBJ2-5; 7 bases are shared with TRBD2. The CDR3 sequence is 15 residues long. CDR1 is SGHAT, CDR2 FQNNGV, per germline. DNA of the CDR3: TGTGCTAGCAGCTCTCCTCCGGGGGGTAAAGAGACCCAGTACTTC. Translation gives CASSSPPGGKETQYF.

This clonotype was counted between two and nine times. Germline and junction disagree at one end, which may indicate a read error. V gene TRBV20-1 combines with J gene TRBJ2-5; TRBD2 matches 14 bases. The CDR3 contains 14 residues. CDR1 and CDR2 (germline): DFQATT, SNEGSKA (reference sequence). The CDR3 DNA reads TGCAGTGCAAGACTAGCGGGAGGGCAAGAGGCCCAGTACTTC. Protein: CSARLAGGQEAQYF.

In DNA, the CDR3 is TGCAGCACGAATAGCGGGAGGCCCGGGGAGACCCAGTACTTC. It yields the protein CSTNSGRPGETQYF. V usage is TRBV29-1 and J usage is TRBJ2-5; the match to TRBD2 covers 10 bases. The CDR3 extends over 14 amino acids. CDR1 SQVTM and CDR2 ANQGSEA come from the germline V gene. The V segment lost 8 bases and the J segment 5 bases; nucleotides outside the gene matches: 11.

This clonotype was observed a single time. This sequence joins TRBV12-3 or TRBV12-4 and TRBJ1-1; tentatively, D is TRBD1 (6 bases). The CDR3 loop spans 12 amino acids. Trimming left V 10 bases short and J 5 bases short, with 14 bases between. This CDR3 is CAIAVGGTEAFF. DNA of the CDR3: TGTGCCATCGCCGTAGGGGGTACTGAAGCTTTCTTT.